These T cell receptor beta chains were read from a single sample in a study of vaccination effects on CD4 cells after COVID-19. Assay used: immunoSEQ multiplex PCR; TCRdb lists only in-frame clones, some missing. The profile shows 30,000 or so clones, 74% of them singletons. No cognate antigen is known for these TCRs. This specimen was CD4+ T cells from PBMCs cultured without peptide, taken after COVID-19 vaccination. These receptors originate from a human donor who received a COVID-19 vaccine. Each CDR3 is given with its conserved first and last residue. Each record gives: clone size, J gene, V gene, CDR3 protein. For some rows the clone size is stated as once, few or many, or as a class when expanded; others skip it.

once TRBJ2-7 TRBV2 CASSGQLGLYEQYF
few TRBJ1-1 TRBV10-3 CAISVNRGGKLFF
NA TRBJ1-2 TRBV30 CAWSVGLAGTGYTF
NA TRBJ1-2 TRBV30 CAWSDWRSRGGYTF
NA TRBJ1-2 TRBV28 CASSPPGGSGYTF
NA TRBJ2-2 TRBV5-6 CASSLGLAGVTGELFF
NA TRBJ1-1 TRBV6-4 CASSDGTATEAFF
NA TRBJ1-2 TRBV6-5 CASSYSGGLNYGYTF
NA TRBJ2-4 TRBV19 CASSIGTGGKLAKNIQYF
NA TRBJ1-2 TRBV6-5 CASSYRRTANYGYTF
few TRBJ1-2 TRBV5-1 CASSTPGQEIYGYTF
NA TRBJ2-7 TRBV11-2 CASSLTSGDIYEQYF
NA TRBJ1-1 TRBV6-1 CASSEAPGVNTEAFF
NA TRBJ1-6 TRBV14 CASSQTGRNSPLHF
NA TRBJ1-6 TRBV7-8 CASSADGHSNSPLHF
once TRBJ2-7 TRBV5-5 CASSSTGAIGEQYF
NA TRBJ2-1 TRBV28 CASSSPGLIYNEQFF
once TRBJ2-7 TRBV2 CASSLGQGGQYF
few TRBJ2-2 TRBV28 CASTTGQGGIHGELFF
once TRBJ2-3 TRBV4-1 CASSQAGHPDTQYF
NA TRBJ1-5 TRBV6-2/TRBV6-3 CASSSLQGASQPQHF
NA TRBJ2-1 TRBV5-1 CASSPTRDRIYNEQFF
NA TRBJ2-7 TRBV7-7 CASSQFLGPNSYEQYF
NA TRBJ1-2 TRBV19 CASSITGERAYGYTF
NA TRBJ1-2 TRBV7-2 CASSPEGYYGYTF
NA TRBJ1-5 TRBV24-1 CATRDRGGLYSNQPQHF
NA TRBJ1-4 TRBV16 CASSQSTGPNEKLFF
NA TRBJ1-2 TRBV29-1 CSASPGQGADGYTF
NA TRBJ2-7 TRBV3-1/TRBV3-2 CASSVGSSGRFSYEQYF
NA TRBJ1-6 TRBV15 CATSRDRGDSPLHF
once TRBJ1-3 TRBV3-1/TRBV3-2 CASSRTSSGNTIYF
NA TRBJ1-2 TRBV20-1 CSASKRTDYGYTF
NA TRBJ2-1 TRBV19 CASSWGSTEQFF
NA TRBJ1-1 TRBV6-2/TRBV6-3 CASSAGGSNTEAFF
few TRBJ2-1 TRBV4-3 CASSQERTGGLGEQFF
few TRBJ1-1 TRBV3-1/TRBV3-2 CASSSARIAEAFF
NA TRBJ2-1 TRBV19 CASSIDPGTSGSRQFF
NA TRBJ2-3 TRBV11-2 CASSSTTSTRVQYF
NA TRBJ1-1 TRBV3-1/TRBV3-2 CASSPQTSTEAFF
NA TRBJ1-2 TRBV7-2 CASSHGGGTTGGTNYGYTF
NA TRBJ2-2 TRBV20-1 CSAPNTGELFF
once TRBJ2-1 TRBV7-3 CASSPNREQQFF
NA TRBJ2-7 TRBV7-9 CASSSGLAGGYEQYF
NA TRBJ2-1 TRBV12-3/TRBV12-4 CASAGGLAGEQFF
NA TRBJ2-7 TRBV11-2 CASSLDRLVYEQYF
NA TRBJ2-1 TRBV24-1 CATSGVAGGPGYEQFF
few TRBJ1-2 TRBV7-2 CASSLGQQGLYGYTF
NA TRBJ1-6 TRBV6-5 CASKVRGNSPLHF
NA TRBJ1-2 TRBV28 CASSFAEPYYGYTF
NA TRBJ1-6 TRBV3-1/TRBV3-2 CASRNANSPLHF
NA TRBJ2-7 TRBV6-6 CASEDKYEQYF
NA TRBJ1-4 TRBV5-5 CASKLAVNEKLFF
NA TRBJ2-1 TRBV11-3 CASSLRGGRADEQFF
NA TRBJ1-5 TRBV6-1 CASSEAGGPGPQHF
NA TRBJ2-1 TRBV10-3 CAAKQGSEQFF